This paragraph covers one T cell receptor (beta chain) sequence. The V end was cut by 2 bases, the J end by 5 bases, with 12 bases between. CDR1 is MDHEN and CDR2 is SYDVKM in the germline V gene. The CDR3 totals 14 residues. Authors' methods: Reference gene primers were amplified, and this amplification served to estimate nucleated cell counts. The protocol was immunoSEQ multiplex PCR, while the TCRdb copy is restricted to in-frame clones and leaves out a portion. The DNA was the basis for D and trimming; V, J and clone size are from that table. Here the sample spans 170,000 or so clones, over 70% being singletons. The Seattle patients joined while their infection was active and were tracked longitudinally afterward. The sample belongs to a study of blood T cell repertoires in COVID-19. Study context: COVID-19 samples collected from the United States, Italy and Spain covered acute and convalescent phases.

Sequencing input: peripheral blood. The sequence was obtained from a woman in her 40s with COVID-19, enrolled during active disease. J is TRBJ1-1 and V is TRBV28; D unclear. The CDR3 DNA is TGTGCCAGCAGTTTACACCTAGACTCAACTGAAGCTTTCTTT. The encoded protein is CASSLHLDSTEAFF.